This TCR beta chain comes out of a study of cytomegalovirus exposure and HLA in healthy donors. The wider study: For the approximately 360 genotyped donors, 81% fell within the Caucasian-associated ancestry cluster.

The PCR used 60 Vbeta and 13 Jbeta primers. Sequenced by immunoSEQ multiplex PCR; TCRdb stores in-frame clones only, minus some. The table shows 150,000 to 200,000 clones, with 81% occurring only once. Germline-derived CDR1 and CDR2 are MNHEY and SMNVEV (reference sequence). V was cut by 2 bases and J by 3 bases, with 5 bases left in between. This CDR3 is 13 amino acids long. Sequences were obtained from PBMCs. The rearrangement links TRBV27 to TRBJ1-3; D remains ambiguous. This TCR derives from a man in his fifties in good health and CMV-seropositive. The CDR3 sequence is CASSLVNGNTIYF. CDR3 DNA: TGTGCCAGCAGTTTAGTCAATGGAAACACCATATATTTT.